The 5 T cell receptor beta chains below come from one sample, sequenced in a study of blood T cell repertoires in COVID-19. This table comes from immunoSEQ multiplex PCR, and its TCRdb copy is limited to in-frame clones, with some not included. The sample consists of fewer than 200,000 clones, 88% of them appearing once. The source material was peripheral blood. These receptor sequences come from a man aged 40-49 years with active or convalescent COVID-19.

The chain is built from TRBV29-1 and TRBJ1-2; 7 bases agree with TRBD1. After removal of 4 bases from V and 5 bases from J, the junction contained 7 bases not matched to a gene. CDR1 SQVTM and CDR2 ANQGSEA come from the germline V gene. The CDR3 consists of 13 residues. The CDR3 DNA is TGCAGCGTTGTGTCCTGGGACAGATATGGCTACACCTTC. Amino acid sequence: CSVVSWDRYGYTF. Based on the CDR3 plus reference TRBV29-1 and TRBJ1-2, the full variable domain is SAVISQKPSRDICQRGTSLTIQCQVDSQVTMMFWYRQQPGQSLTLIATANQGSEATYESGFVIDKFPISRPNLTFSTLTVSNMSPEDSSIYLCSVVSWDRYGYTFGSGTRLTVV.

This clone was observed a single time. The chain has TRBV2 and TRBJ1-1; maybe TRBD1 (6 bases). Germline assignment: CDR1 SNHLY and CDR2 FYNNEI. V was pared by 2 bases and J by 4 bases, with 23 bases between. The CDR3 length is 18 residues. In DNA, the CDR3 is TGTGCCAGCAGTGAATGGGGAACAGGGATGGACCTGGGCACTGAAGCTTTCTTT. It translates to CASSEWGTGMDLGTEAFF.

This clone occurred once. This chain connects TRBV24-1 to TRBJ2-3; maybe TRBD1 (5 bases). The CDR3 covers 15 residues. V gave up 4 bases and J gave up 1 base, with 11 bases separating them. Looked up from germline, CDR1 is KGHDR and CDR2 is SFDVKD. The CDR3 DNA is TGTGCCACCAGTGACAGCAGGGATCGCACAGATACGCAGTATTTT. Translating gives CATSDSRDRTDTQYF.

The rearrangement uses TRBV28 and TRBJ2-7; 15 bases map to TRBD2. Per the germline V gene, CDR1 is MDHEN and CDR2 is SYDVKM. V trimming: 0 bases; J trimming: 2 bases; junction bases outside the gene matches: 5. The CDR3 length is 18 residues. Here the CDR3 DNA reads TGTGCCAGCAGTTTATGGAGGACTAGCGGGAGGGCGCCCTACGAGCAGTACTTC. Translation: CASSLWRTSGRAPYEQYF.

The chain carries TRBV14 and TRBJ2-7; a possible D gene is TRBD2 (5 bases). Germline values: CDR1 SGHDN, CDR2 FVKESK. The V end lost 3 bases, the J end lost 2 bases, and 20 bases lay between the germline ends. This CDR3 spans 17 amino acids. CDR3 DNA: TGTGCCAGCAGCCATGCCGGCGGCGGGCTCGAAGCCTACGAGCAGTACTTC. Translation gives CASSHAGGGLEAYEQYF.